The rows below give T cell receptor beta chains drawn from one sample of a study of blood T cell repertoires in COVID-19. Sequencing used immunoSEQ multiplex PCR; TCRdb keeps in-frame clones, though not all of them. The table lists about 50,000 clones, 70% to 85% of them singletons, with 12% to 15% in the top ten. Source material: peripheral blood. Receptor source: a human donor in a cohort sampled during active COVID-19. Each CDR3 is given with its conserved first and last residue. Fields, in order: CDR3 protein, CDR3 DNA, D gene, V gene, CDR3 length, clone size, J gene. The D gene is left open where the match is weak. The listing skips clone size in some rows; elsewhere it reads once, few, many or a size class.

CASSYLDRGTYEQYF	TGTGCCAGCAGCTACCTCGACAGGGGAACCTACGAGCAGTACTTC	TRBD1	TRBV11-3	15	once	TRBJ2-7
CASRPLAGGAVNEQFF	TGTGCCAGCAGACCTTTAGCGGGAGGAGCGGTCAATGAGCAGTTCTTC	TRBD2	TRBV27	16	NA	TRBJ2-1
CAWRRTGGDYEQYF	TGTGCCTGGAGGCGGACAGGGGGGGACTACGAGCAGTACTTC	TRBD1	TRBV30	14	NA	TRBJ2-7
CASSTNTGELFF	TGTGCCAGCAGCACTAACACCGGGGAGCTGTTTTTT	NA	TRBV7-8	12	NA	TRBJ2-2
CASSLRLRGAVAKNIQYF	TGTGCCAGCAGCTTGAGGTTACGGGGGGCGGTAGCCAAAAACATTCAGTACTTC	NA	TRBV5-4	18	NA	TRBJ2-4
CASSDAQDTQYF	TGTGCCAGCAGTGACGCTCAGGATACGCAGTATTTT	NA	TRBV6-1	12	NA	TRBJ2-3
CAGSSGRLNEQFF	TGTGCCGGATCTAGCGGGAGGTTGAATGAGCAGTTCTTC	TRBD2	TRBV2	13	NA	TRBJ2-1
CASSVLAGGRGDNEQFF	TGTGCCAGCAGCGTGCTAGCGGGAGGAAGGGGTGACAATGAGCAGTTCTTC	TRBD2	TRBV9	17	NA	TRBJ2-1
CSARQGNTEAFF	TGCAGCGCCCGACAGGGAAACACTGAAGCTTTCTTT	TRBD1	TRBV29-1	12	NA	TRBJ1-1
CATSRGGTGRNEQFF	TGTGCCACCAGCAGAGGCGGGACGGGTAGGAATGAGCAGTTCTTC	NA	TRBV15	15	NA	TRBJ2-1
CAISNGLAGWSDTQYF	TGTGCCATCAGTAATGGACTAGCGGGTTGGTCAGATACGCAGTATTTT	TRBD2	TRBV10-3	16	once	TRBJ2-3
CASSLGTGGTTEAFF	TGTGCCAGCAGCCTTGGGACGGGGGGGACGACTGAAGCTTTCTTT	NA	TRBV3-1/TRBV3-2	15	NA	TRBJ1-1
CASSQWGEGGSRSKNIQYF	TGTGCCAGCAGCCAATGGGGGGAAGGGGGCTCCCGGTCCAAAAACATTCAGTACTTC	NA	TRBV3-1/TRBV3-2	19	NA	TRBJ2-4
CASRFGVASPETQYF	TGCGCCAGCAGATTCGGGGTGGCGTCCCCAGAGACCCAGTACTTC	NA	TRBV5-1	15	NA	TRBJ2-5
CASSLSADTQYF	TGCGCCAGCAGCTTGTCAGCAGATACGCAGTATTTT	NA	TRBV5-1	12	NA	TRBJ2-3
CASSRTGISNQPQHF	TGTGCCAGCAGCCGGACAGGTATTAGCAATCAGCCCCAGCATTTT	TRBD1	TRBV7-2	15	NA	TRBJ1-5
CANSEGQGFLYEQYF	TGTGCCAACAGTGAGGGGCAGGGATTTTTGTACGAGCAGTACTTC	NA	TRBV6-1	15	NA	TRBJ2-7
CASSLGSGLAEETQYF	TGCGCCAGCAGCCTGGGAAGCGGACTAGCGGAAGAGACCCAGTACTTC	TRBD2	TRBV4-1	16	NA	TRBJ2-5
CASSLIGDRGYTF	TGCGCCAGCAGCTTGATAGGGGATCGAGGCTACACCTTC	NA	TRBV5-1	13	NA	TRBJ1-2
CASSWDFGQPQHF	TGTGCCAGCAGTTGGGACTTTGGGCAGCCCCAGCATTTT	NA	TRBV6-2/TRBV6-3	13	NA	TRBJ1-5
CASSIAVLGGGNTGELFF	TGTGCCAGTAGTATAGCAGTGTTGGGCGGGGGGAACACCGGGGAGCTGTTTTTT	TRBD2	TRBV19	18	NA	TRBJ2-2
CASSARDRTVYEQYF	TGTGCCAGCAGTGCCCGTGACAGGACCGTGTACGAGCAGTACTTC	NA	TRBV2	15	medium-sized	TRBJ2-7
CASSPTGPTSSYNEQFF	TGTGCCAGCAGCCCGACAGGGCCCACGAGCTCCTACAATGAGCAGTTCTTC	TRBD1	TRBV7-3	17	NA	TRBJ2-1
CASSQSGQGRYTQYF	TGTGCCAGCAGCCAATCGGGACAGGGAAGGTATACGCAGTATTTT	TRBD1	TRBV3-1/TRBV3-2	15	NA	TRBJ2-3
CASSPGSQETQYF	TGTGCCAGCTCACCCGGGTCGCAAGAGACCCAGTACTTC	NA	TRBV18	13	NA	TRBJ2-5
CASSQRTTGTSGGLTDTQYF	TGTGCCAGCAGCCAACGTACTACCGGGACTAGCGGGGGGCTCACAGATACGCAGTATTTT	TRBD2	TRBV4-2	20	NA	TRBJ2-3
CASSFGGAVAVHQPQHF	TGTGCCAGCAGTTTCGGGGGGGCCGTCGCGGTCCATCAGCCCCAGCATTTT	NA	TRBV28	17	NA	TRBJ1-5
CALQGAGEKLFF	TGTGCCTTACAGGGAGCTGGTGAAAAACTGTTTTTT	NA	TRBV30	12	NA	TRBJ1-4
CASDLTTARLGSDNEQFF	TGTGCCAGCGACCTCACAACGGCCAGGTTAGGGAGTGACAATGAGCAGTTCTTC	NA	TRBV2	18	NA	TRBJ2-1
CASSQKSLGQGGTEAFF	TGCGCCAGCAGCCAAAAGTCTCTGGGACAGGGAGGTACTGAAGCTTTCTTT	TRBD1	TRBV4-1	17	NA	TRBJ1-1
CASSLRRGRQETQYF	TGTGCCAGCAGCCTACGGCGCGGTAGACAAGAGACCCAGTACTTC	NA	TRBV7-2	15	NA	TRBJ2-5
CASSVGEIDSYNEQFF	TGTGCCAGCAGTGTCGGGGAGATTGACTCCTACAATGAGCAGTTCTTC	NA	TRBV6-1	16	NA	TRBJ2-1
CASSLLPGQGNNEQYF	TGCGCCAGCAGCCTTCTCCCGGGACAGGGGAACAACGAGCAGTACTTC	TRBD1	TRBV4-3	16	NA	TRBJ2-7
CASNRQGSNEKLFF	TGTGCCAGCAATAGACAGGGATCTAATGAAAAACTGTTTTTT	TRBD1	TRBV6-6	14	once	TRBJ1-4
CASSRQAYGYTF	TGTGCCAGTAGTAGACAGGCTTATGGCTACACCTTC	NA	TRBV19	12	NA	TRBJ1-2
CASTSATASKAFF	TGTGCCAGCACCTCCGCTACAGCTTCAAAGGCTTTCTTT	NA	TRBV6-6	13	once	TRBJ1-1
CASRWTSGSTLFPEQYF	TGTGCCAGCAGGTGGACTAGCGGGAGTACCCTCTTTCCCGAGCAGTACTTC	TRBD2	TRBV28	17	medium-sized	TRBJ2-7
CASSLDRETQYF	TGTGCCAGCTCACTGGACAGGGAGACGCAGTATTTT	TRBD1	TRBV18	12	NA	TRBJ2-3
CASSYGRRYYEQYF	TGTGCCAGCAGTTACGGGAGACGGTACTACGAGCAGTACTTC	NA	TRBV6-2/TRBV6-3	14	NA	TRBJ2-7
CASSSRLAGVGGNEQFF	TGTGCCAGCAGCTCCAGACTAGCGGGAGTAGGGGGCAATGAGCAGTTCTTC	TRBD2	TRBV7-3	17	once	TRBJ2-1
CASSWEGDRGHWTNTGELFF	TGTGCCAGCAGTTGGGAGGGGGACAGGGGGCATTGGACGAACACCGGGGAGCTGTTTTTT	TRBD1	TRBV6-2/TRBV6-3	20	once	TRBJ2-2
CASSLSAGGLNTEAFF	TGTGCCAGCAGCCTGAGCGCAGGGGGCCTTAACACTGAAGCTTTCTTT	TRBD1	TRBV3-1/TRBV3-2	16	NA	TRBJ1-1
CASSQRQGKAGYTF	TGCGCCAGCAGCCAACGACAGGGAAAAGCTGGCTACACCTTC	TRBD1	TRBV5-1	14	NA	TRBJ1-2
CSARTGVEQYF	TGCAGTGCTAGGACAGGGGTCGAGCAGTACTTC	TRBD1	TRBV20-1	11	NA	TRBJ2-7
CAISERAEHGYTF	TGTGCCATCAGTGAAAGAGCCGAGCATGGCTACACCTTC	NA	TRBV10-3	13	NA	TRBJ1-2
CASSHLEGGAEAFF	TGCGCCAGCAGCCACTTGGAGGGAGGGGCTGAAGCTTTCTTT	NA	TRBV4-3	14	many	TRBJ1-1
CASSENRHGSSYEQYF	TGTGCCAGCAGCGAGAACCGACACGGCAGCTCCTACGAGCAGTACTTC	NA	TRBV9	16	NA	TRBJ2-7
CASSQGQGMFF	TGTGCCAGCAGCCAAGGACAGGGGATGTTTTTT	TRBD1	TRBV3-1/TRBV3-2	11	NA	TRBJ1-4
CASSQTGSSPLHF	TGTGCCAGCAGCCAGACAGGGAGCTCACCCCTCCACTTT	TRBD1	TRBV3-1/TRBV3-2	13	NA	TRBJ1-6
CSATGTLEGYTF	TGCAGCGCCACCGGGACATTAGAGGGCTACACCTTC	NA	TRBV29-1	12	medium-sized	TRBJ1-2
CASSQERQGTQYF	TGCGCCAGCAGCCAAGAAAGACAGGGGACCCAGTACTTC	TRBD1	TRBV4-3	13	NA	TRBJ2-5
CAISEATSVQETQYF	TGTGCCATCAGTGAGGCGACTAGCGTCCAAGAGACCCAGTACTTC	TRBD2	TRBV10-3	15	NA	TRBJ2-5
CASSSRTGRLNSPLHF	TGTGCCAGCAGTTCCAGGACAGGACGGCTTAATTCACCCCTCCACTTT	TRBD1	TRBV27	16	once	TRBJ1-6
CASHKRGYQETQYF	TGTGCCAGCCATAAGCGGGGTTACCAAGAGACCCAGTACTTC	TRBD2	TRBV6-6	14	NA	TRBJ2-5
CASSPPGLLNTGELFF	TGTGCCAGCTCACCACCCGGACTTCTCAACACCGGGGAGCTGTTTTTT	NA	TRBV18	16	NA	TRBJ2-2
CAWALGTAAEKLFF	TGTGCCTGGGCCCTCGGGACAGCCGCCGAAAAACTGTTTTTT	TRBD1	TRBV30	14	NA	TRBJ1-4
CASSSQQGRSYNEQFF	TGTGCCAGCAGCTCGCAACAGGGCCGCTCCTACAATGAGCAGTTCTTC	NA	TRBV5-5	16	NA	TRBJ2-1